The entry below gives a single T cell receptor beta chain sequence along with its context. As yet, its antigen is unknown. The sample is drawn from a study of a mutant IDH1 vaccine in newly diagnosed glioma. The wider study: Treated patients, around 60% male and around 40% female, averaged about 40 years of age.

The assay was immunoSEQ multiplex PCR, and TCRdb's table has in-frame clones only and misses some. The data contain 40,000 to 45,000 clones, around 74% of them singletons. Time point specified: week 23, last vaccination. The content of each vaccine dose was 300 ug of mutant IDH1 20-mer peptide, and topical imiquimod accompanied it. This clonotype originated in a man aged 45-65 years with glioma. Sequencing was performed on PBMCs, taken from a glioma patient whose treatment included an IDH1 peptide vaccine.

CDR3 DNA sequence: TGTGCCAGTAGTAGGACTAGCGGGGGGCTGACAGATACGCAGTATTTT. Its translation is CASSRTSGGLTDTQYF. V and J are TRBV19 and TRBJ2-3; 14 bases match TRBD2. CDR1 is LNHDA, CDR2 SQIVND, per germline (reference sequence). The V gene end was trimmed by 4 bases and the J gene end by 3 bases; junction bases not matched to a gene: 3. CDR3 length: 16 amino acids.